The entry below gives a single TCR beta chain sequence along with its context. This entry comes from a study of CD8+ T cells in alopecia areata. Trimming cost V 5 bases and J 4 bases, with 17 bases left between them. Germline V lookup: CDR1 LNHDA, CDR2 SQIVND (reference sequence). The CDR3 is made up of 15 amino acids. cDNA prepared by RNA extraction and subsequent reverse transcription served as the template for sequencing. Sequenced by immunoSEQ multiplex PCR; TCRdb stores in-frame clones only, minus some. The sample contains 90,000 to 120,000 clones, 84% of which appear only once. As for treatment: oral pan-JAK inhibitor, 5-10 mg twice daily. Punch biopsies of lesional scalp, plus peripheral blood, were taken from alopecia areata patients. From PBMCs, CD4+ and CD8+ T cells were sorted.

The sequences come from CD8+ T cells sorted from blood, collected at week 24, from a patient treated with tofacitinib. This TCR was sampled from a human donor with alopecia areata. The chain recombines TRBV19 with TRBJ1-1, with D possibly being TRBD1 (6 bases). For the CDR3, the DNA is TGTGCCAGTAGTCTCACCAGGGGCGTGGGCACTGAAGCTTTCTTT. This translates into CASSLTRGVGTEAFF.